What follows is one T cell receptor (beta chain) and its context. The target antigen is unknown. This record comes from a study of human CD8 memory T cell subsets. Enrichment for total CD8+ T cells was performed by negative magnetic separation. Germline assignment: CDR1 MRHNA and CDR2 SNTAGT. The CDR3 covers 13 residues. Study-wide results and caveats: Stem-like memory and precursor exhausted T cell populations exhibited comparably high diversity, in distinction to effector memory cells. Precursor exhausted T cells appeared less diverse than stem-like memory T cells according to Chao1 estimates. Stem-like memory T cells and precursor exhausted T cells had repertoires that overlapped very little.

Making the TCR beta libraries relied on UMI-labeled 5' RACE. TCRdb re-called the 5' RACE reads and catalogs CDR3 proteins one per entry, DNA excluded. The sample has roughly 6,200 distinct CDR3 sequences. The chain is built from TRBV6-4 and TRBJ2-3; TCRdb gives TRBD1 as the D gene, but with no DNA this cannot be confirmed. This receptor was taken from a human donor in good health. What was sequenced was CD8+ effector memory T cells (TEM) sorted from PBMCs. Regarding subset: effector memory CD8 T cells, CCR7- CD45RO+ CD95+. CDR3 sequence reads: CASSGRAEDTQYF.